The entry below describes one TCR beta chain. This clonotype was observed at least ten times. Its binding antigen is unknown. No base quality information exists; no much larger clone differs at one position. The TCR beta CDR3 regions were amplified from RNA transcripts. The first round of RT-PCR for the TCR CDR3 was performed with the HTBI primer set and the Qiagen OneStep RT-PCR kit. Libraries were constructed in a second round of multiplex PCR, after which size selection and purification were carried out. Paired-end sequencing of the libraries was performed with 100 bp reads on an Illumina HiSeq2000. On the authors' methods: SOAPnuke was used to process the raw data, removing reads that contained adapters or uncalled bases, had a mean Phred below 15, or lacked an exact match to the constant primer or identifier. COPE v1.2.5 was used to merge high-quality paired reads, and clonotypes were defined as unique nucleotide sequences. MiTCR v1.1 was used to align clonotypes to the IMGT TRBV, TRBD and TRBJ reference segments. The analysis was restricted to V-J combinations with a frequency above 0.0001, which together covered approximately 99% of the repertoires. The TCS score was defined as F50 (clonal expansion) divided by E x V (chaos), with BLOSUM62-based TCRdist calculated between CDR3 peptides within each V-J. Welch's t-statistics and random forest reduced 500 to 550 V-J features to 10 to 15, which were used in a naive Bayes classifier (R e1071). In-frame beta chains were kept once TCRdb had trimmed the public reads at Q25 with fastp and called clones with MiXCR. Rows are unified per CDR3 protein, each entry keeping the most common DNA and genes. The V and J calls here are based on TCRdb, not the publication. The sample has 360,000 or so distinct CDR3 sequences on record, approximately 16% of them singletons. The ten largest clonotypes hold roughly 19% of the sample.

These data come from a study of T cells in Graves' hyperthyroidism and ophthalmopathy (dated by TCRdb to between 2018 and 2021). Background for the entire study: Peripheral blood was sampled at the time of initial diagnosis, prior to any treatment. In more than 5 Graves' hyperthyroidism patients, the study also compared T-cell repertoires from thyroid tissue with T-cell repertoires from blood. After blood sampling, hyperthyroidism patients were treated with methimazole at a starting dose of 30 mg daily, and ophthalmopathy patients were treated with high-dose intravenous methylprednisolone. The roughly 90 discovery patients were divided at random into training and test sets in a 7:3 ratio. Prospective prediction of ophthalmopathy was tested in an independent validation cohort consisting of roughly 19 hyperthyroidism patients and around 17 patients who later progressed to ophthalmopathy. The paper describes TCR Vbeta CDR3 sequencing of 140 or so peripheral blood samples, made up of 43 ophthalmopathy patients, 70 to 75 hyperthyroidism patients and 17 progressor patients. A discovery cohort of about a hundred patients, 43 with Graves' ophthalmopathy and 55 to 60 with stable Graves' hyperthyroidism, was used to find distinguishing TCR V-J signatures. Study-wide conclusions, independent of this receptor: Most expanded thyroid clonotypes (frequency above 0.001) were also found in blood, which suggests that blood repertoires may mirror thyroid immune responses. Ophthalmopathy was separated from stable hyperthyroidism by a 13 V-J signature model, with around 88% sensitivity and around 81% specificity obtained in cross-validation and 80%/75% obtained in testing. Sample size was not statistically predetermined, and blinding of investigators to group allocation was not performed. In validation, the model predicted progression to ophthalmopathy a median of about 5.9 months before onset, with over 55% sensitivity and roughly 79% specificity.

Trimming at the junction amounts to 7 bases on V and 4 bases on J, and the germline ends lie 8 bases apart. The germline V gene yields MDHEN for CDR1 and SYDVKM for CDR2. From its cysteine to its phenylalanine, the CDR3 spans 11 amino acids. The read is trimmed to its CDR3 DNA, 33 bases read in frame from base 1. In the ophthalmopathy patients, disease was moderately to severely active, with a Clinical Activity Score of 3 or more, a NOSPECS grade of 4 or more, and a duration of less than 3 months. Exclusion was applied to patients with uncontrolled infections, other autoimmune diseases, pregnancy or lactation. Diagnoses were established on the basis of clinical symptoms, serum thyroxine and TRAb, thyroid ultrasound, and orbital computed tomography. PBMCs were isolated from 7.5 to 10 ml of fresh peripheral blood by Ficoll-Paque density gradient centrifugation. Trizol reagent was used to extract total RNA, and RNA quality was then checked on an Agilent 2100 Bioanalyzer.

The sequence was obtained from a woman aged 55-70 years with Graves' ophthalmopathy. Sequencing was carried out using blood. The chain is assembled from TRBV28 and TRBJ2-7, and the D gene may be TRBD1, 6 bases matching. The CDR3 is CASKDSYEQYF. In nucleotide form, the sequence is TGTGCCAGCAAGGACAGTTACGAGCAGTACTTC.